Listed below are T cell receptor beta chains from one sample, sequenced in a study of T cell clones after liver transplantation. Assay used: immunoSEQ multiplex PCR; TCRdb lists only in-frame clones, some missing. This table has roughly 120,000 clones, over 75% appearing once. Material: CD4+ T cells from blood, obtained 12 months after liver transplant. The receptors were sampled from a human patient who received a liver transplant. Some T cells may originate from the graft donor. Both conserved end residues are part of each CDR3.

TRBJ2-1,TRBV10-3,CAIGGSSYNEQFF
TRBJ1-1,TRBV9,CASSVKGNTEAFF
TRBJ2-1,TRBV11-2,CASSLEGLAGENEQFF
TRBJ1-5,TRBV25-1,CASSPQGRGNQPQHF
TRBJ2-7,TRBV29-1,CSVEGLSSGDSYEQYF
TRBJ1-2,TRBV7-8,CASSSQTGGYTF
TRBJ2-2,TRBV9,CASSVGRTSGRYDVTGELFF
TRBJ2-3,TRBV15,CATSRDRAGADTQYF
TRBJ2-7,TRBV27,CASSLSMGRGRSYEQYF
TRBJ2-2,TRBV12-1,CAKIRGISTGELFF
TRBJ2-7,TRBV5-4,CASSFRSGVNEQYF
TRBJ1-2,TRBV6-1,CASSEGQGILPGYTF
TRBJ1-1,TRBV29-1,CSGGDLTEAFF
TRBJ1-2,TRBV4-2,CASSQQGSGYTF
TRBJ2-7,TRBV19,CASAPRGGRAYEQYF
TRBJ2-7,TRBV7-2,CASSQLAGGPYEQYF
TRBJ1-1,TRBV5-6,CASSPTGGREAFF
TRBJ2-1,TRBV10-2,CASSEIGGLDKNEQFF
TRBJ1-3,TRBV2,CASSEDRASGNTIYF
TRBJ1-4,TRBV9,CASARAVLNEKLFF
TRBJ1-3,TRBV18,CASSLNRGNTIYF
TRBJ2-7,TRBV19,CASSSSVGSSYEQYF
TRBJ2-2,TRBV5-1,CASRGLAGGAGELFF
TRBJ2-3,TRBV18,CASSPQATTDTQYF
TRBJ2-7,TRBV30,CAWSLGRAEQYF
TRBJ1-2,TRBV18,CASSPEVVAGSYYTF
TRBJ2-2,TRBV19,CASSRSPDRVYTGELFF
TRBJ1-4,TRBV7-9,CASSPLGRAKGEKLFF
TRBJ1-4,TRBV25-1,CASSEYSRTEKLFF
TRBJ2-3,TRBV6-5,CASKVRDEGTDTQYF
TRBJ2-5,TRBV6-6,CASSAHSKGVETQYF
TRBJ1-2,TRBV7-2,CASSLGGGGQVYGYTF
TRBJ1-5,TRBV6-1,CASSEVTAGMRPQPQHF
TRBJ2-7,TRBV7-3,CASSLADSYEQYF
TRBJ2-7,TRBV6-1,CASSEIWDRGSEQYF
TRBJ2-3,TRBV7-2,CASSLKKREGQDTQYF
TRBJ2-1,TRBV5-1,CASSLDGTSYNEQFF
TRBJ1-4,TRBV5-1,CASSPRDSSEKLFF
TRBJ2-7,TRBV29-1,CSAGDRSSYEQYF
TRBJ2-7,TRBV4-1,CASRRIDREYEQYF
TRBJ2-2,TRBV27,CASSSGLAGGPTGELFF
TRBJ1-1,TRBV28,CASSLGQFEAFF